These T cell receptor beta chains were read from a single sample in a study of shared clonotypes between healthy human individuals. Some clones are missing from TCRdb's copy, which holds only in-frame ones; the method was immunoSEQ multiplex PCR. The sample carries about 580,000 clones, nearly 98% recorded once. Input material: naive CD8+ T cells sorted from blood. The receptors come from a young man in good health. Both conserved end residues are part of each CDR3. Clone size appears in some rows only: once, few, many, or a class for an expanded clone.

abundance	v_gene	j_gene	CDR3aa
NA	TRBV7-2	TRBJ2-5	CASSLDPGWETQYF
NA	TRBV2	TRBJ2-2	CASSGGTGNTGELFF
NA	TRBV19	TRBJ2-7	CASSSHPLPAYEQYF
NA	TRBV2	NA	CASRQGSHEQYF
NA	TRBV11-2	TRBJ2-1	CASANQKLGSSYNEQFF
NA	TRBV7-8	TRBJ2-1	CASSSTLSSYNEQFF
NA	TRBV4-1	TRBJ2-2	CASSQGSGTDNTGELFF
NA	TRBV29-1	TRBJ2-7	CSVGTGVYEQYF
NA	TRBV28	TRBJ1-5	CASSFGRGGNQPQHF
NA	TRBV29-1	TRBJ1-2	CSVTWDYGYTF
NA	TRBV15	TRBJ2-5	CATSRDKGAQETQYF
NA	TRBV5-4	TRBJ2-7	CASSLGLADYEQYF
NA	TRBV2	TRBJ2-7	CASSEVGEGASSYEQYF
NA	TRBV28	TRBJ2-5	CASSLLQETQYF
once	TRBV5-6	TRBJ2-1	CASSRPTRTYNEQFF
once	TRBV11-2	TRBJ2-1	CASSPFGQVYNEQFF
NA	TRBV7-9	TRBJ2-1	CASSRAGFSEQFF
NA	TRBV7-9	TRBJ1-1	CASSFLEGSMNTEAFF
NA	TRBV7-6	TRBJ2-3	CASSLFTDTQYF
NA	TRBV5-4	TRBJ2-5	CASSLDFGETQYF
NA	TRBV12-1	TRBJ1-1	CASSLQHTANTEAFF
NA	TRBV7-9	TRBJ2-5	CASSLPRGETQYF
NA	TRBV4-3	TRBJ2-1	CASSPRPSRSNEQFF
NA	TRBV7-9	TRBJ1-2	CASSFAAPNYGYTF
NA	TRBV7-9	TRBJ1-4	CASSHIRDGGKLFF
NA	TRBV6-5	TRBJ2-1	CASSYSGEGYNEQFF
NA	TRBV9	TRBJ1-1	CASSVAEDRQTEAFF
NA	TRBV19	TRBJ2-7	CASSPNNPHEQYF
once	TRBV29-1	TRBJ2-3	CSVNPVGTDTQYF
NA	TRBV30	TRBJ2-7	CATDWTGTYEQYF
NA	TRBV11-2	TRBJ2-1	CASSLNPNEQFF
NA	TRBV5-5	TRBJ2-7	CASSSGQGAYEQYF
NA	TRBV29-1	TRBJ2-1	CSVGGVWDYYNEQFF
NA	TRBV6-1	TRBJ2-3	CASRVRAGDTQYF
NA	TRBV9	TRBJ1-1	CASSGTGSPEAFF
NA	TRBV5-1	TRBJ2-7	CASSLGTETYEQYF
NA	TRBV9	TRBJ1-2	CASSARAARTYGYTF
NA	TRBV29-1	TRBJ2-1	CSVGYTSGIDNEQFF
NA	TRBV11-2	TRBJ2-3	CASSLVLGPTDTQYF
NA	TRBV2	TRBJ1-2	CASSEDGQVYGYTF
NA	TRBV30	TRBJ1-2	CAWSSSFLGGPSNYGYTF
NA	TRBV5-1	TRBJ2-2	CASSFGQGSTGELFF
NA	TRBV6-4	TRBJ2-3	CASSDQNTDTQYF
NA	TRBV7-9	TRBJ2-1	CASSLPQGNEQFF